A selection of T cell receptor beta chains follows, all from one sample in a study of T cell responses to AZD1222 COVID-19 vaccine. The repertoire was sequenced with immunoSEQ multiplex PCR; TCRdb's copy has only in-frame clones and lacks some. The sample holds some 150,000 clones, approximately 87% seen once. The sample here was peripheral blood, taken 28 days after the second AZD1222 dose. These TCRs come from an adult who received the AZD1222 COVID-19 vaccine. CDR3s include the opening cysteine and the closing phenylalanine or tryptophan. A D gene is named only where the DNA matches it firmly. Not all rows give a size; the values are once, few, many and, for expanded clones, a class.

V gene	clone size	D gene	J gene	CDR3 DNA	CDR3 protein
TRBV4-3	once	TRBD1	TRBJ1-2	TGCGCCAGCAGCCAAATCGGGAAGTGGGGGGACAGGGACATTCCTGGCTACACCTTC	CASSQIGKWGDRDIPGYTF
TRBV9	.	.	TRBJ2-1	TGTGCCAGCAGCGACCCGGGACCCGGGCAGTTCTTC	CASSDPGPGQFF
TRBV19	.	TRBD2	TRBJ2-1	TGTGCCAGTACCCTCCGGGCTGGGGGGAGGGAAACCAATGAGCAGTTCTTC	CASTLRAGGRETNEQFF
TRBV4-1	.	.	TRBJ1-2	TGCGCCAGCAGCCAAGAGGCATATCTCTATGGCTACACCTTC	CASSQEAYLYGYTF
TRBV21-1	.	.	TRBJ2-3	TGTGCCAGCAGCAAAGTAGGTCGTCTGGACCAACTAGACACTAAGTGCATTCACACAGATACGCAGTATTTT	CASSKVGRLDQLDTKCIHTDTQYF
TRBV18	.	.	TRBJ1-6	TGTGCCAGCTCACCAGTTGGCAGTGGGAATTCACCCCTCCACTTT	CASSPVGSGNSPLHF
TRBV5-4	.	TRBD1	TRBJ2-2	TGTGCCAGCAGCCGGCGACAGGGGGACACCGGGGAGCTGTTTTTT	CASSRRQGDTGELFF
TRBV21-1	.	.	TRBJ1-1	TGTGCAGTTAACCCGACGGGTCCTATGAACACTGAAGCTTTCTTT	CAVNPTGPMNTEAFF
TRBV9	.	.	TRBJ1-4	TGTGCCAGCAGCGGGGGGCCAGCCCAAAGGGATGAAAAACTGTTTTTT	CASSGGPAQRDEKLFF
TRBV20-1	.	.	TRBJ1-2	TGCAGTGCTAGTTTGACTGGGACGGATGGCTACACCTTC	CSASLTGTDGYTF
TRBV6-5	.	.	TRBJ1-5	TGTGCCAGCAGTTACTCTCTGCCTAGCAATCAGCCCCAGCATTTT	CASSYSLPSNQPQHF
TRBV28	few	.	TRBJ1-1	TGTGCCAGCAGTCAGGGTGGAGACACTGAAGCTTTCTTT	CASSQGGDTEAFF
TRBV5-1	.	TRBD2	TRBJ2-7	TGCGCCAGCAGCGCGGGAGAGGGTGGCGACGAGCAGTACTTC	CASSAGEGGDEQYF
TRBV14	.	.	TRBJ2-3	TGTGCCAGCAGCCTAGCGGACAATACGCAGTATTTT	CASSLADNTQYF
TRBV5-6	.	.	TRBJ1-4	TGTGCCAGCAGCTTGGATGGGGGGTATAACCGAAAACTGTTTTTT	CASSLDGGYNRKLFF
TRBV27	.	TRBD1	TRBJ1-5	TGTGCCAGCAGTTTGACAGGGCTAAATCAGCCCCAGCATTTT	CASSLTGLNQPQHF
TRBV28	.	TRBD1	TRBJ2-2	TGTGCCAGCAGAAGACAGGGAAGGATCGGGGAGCTGTTTTTT	CASRRQGRIGELFF
TRBV10-3	.	TRBD1	TRBJ2-1	TGTGCCATCAGTGAAAACAGGGGAAATGAGCAGTTCTTC	CAISENRGNEQFF
TRBV19	.	TRBD1	TRBJ1-2	TGTGCCAGTAGTAACGAAGACAGGGTATATGGCTACACCTTC	CASSNEDRVYGYTF
TRBV7-9	.	.	TRBJ1-2	TGTGCCAGCAGCTCCCTTACGACAGGTAGTAACTATGGCTACACCTTC	CASSSLTTGSNYGYTF
TRBV3-1/TRBV3-2	.	TRBD1	TRBJ1-3	TGTGCCAGCAGCCAAGAGGACAGGGGAAGGAACACCATATATTTT	CASSQEDRGRNTIYF
TRBV18	once	.	TRBJ1-3	TGTGCCAGCTCACCAGGCCAATCCTCTGGAAACACCATATATTTT	CASSPGQSSGNTIYF
TRBV30	.	.	TRBJ2-7	TGTGCCTGGAAAGCGGACAGTCACCAGTACTACGAGCAGTACTTC	CAWKADSHQYYEQYF
TRBV6-5	.	TRBD2	TRBJ2-7	TGTGCCAGCACACGGGGGGGCAACTACGAGCAGTACTTC	CASTRGGNYEQYF
TRBV6-5	once	TRBD1	TRBJ1-1	TGTGCCAGCAGTCCCCGACAGGGAGCCACTGAAGCTTTCTTT	CASSPRQGATEAFF
TRBV4-3	.	TRBD1	TRBJ1-4	TGCGCCAGCAGCCAAGATGCCAGACAGGGTAATGAAAAACTGTTTTTT	CASSQDARQGNEKLFF
TRBV6-2/TRBV6-3	.	.	TRBJ1-1	TGTGCCAGCAGTTTCGACCCCGAAAGATTACAGGGCGGCGCTGAAGCTTTCTTT	CASSFDPERLQGGAEAFF
TRBV11-3	few	.	TRBJ2-3	TGTGCCAGCAGCTTAGAAGCGGGCACAGATACGCAGTATTTT	CASSLEAGTDTQYF
TRBV3-1/TRBV3-2	.	.	TRBJ2-7	TGTGCCAGCAGCCAAGCCGCAATCCACGAGCAGTACTTC	CASSQAAIHEQYF
TRBV7-3	.	.	TRBJ2-5	TGTGCCAGCAGCTTGGGGGGGCCCCAAGAGACCCAGTACTTC	CASSLGGPQETQYF
TRBV15	.	.	TRBJ2-5	TGTGCCACCACTATTAGCGGCCAAGAGACCCAGTACTTC	CATTISGQETQYF
TRBV4-2	.	.	TRBJ2-6	TGTGCCAGCAGCCAAGCGCGGCAGTCCGGGGCCAACGTCCTGACTTTC	CASSQARQSGANVLTF